This T cell receptor beta chain was retrieved from a study of T cells in Graves' hyperthyroidism and ophthalmopathy. This CDR3 comprises 13 residues. Germline assignment: CDR1 PRHDT and CDR2 FYEKMQ (reference sequence). V was trimmed by 5 bases and J by 2 bases, leaving 9 bases between them. TCR beta CDR3 sequences were amplified from RNA transcripts. When the TCR CDR3 underwent first-round RT-PCR, the HTBI primer set was used. A single record per CDR3 protein comes from TCRdb applying MiXCR to the multiplex PCR reads. The sample lists about 320,000 distinct CDR3 sequences, roughly 15% seen once, with approximately 31% in the top ten. Stability of Graves' hyperthyroidism was defined as absent ophthalmopathy progression within 18 months. Out of approximately 9.9 ml of fresh peripheral blood came the PBMCs. This clonotype occurred a few times.

V is TRBV13 and J is TRBJ2-5; D not certain. The material sequenced was blood. The receptor's source is a young man with Graves' hyperthyroidism. Written as DNA, the CDR3 is TGTGCCAGCAGCGCCCGCCAACAAGAGACCCAGTACTTC. This sequence encodes CASSARQQETQYF.